This is a list of T cell receptor beta chains from one sample in a study of CD8+ T cells in alopecia areata. The table came from immunoSEQ multiplex PCR; TCRdb's copy has only in-frame clones and leaves some out. In the table there are fewer than 200,000 clones, roughly 50% of which are singletons. Sequenced here: CD8+ T cells sorted from blood, sampled at week 24, from a patient treated with tofacitinib. Receptor source: a human donor with alopecia areata. The CDR3 runs from the conserved cysteine through the conserved F or W. Fields, in order: clone size, J gene, D gene, V gene, CDR3 DNA, CDR3 protein. A D gene is named only where the DNA matches it firmly. Clone size is given for some rows only: seen once, a few or many times, or a class if the clone is expanded.

NA,TRBJ1-5,TRBD1,TRBV6-6,TGTGCCAGCTACTACCCCACAGGGGTAAGCAATCAGCCCCAGCATTTT,CASYYPTGVSNQPQHF
few,TRBJ2-7,TRBD1,TRBV9,TGTGCCAGCAGCTCACGATTCCGGGACAGCGAGCAGTACTTC,CASSSRFRDSEQYF
NA,TRBJ1-2,NA,TRBV29-1,TGCAGCGTTGCATGGGGTATCGATGGCTACACCTTC,CSVAWGIDGYTF
few,TRBJ2-1,NA,TRBV4-1,TGCGCCAGCAGCCAAGGACAGGAGCAGTTCTTC,CASSQGQEQFF
NA,TRBJ2-2,NA,TRBV6-5,TGTGCCAGCAGTCCTGGGGAGCTGTTTTTT,CASSPGELFF
few,TRBJ1-5,NA,TRBV27,TGTGCCAGCATCTATCGACTTCGTCAGCCCCAGCATTTT,CASIYRLRQPQHF
NA,TRBJ1-5,NA,TRBV10-3,TGTGCCAGCAGTGAAGACGCAGGGCGTCTTCAGCCCCAGCATTTT,CASSEDAGRLQPQHF
NA,TRBJ1-1,NA,TRBV6-5,TGTGCCAGCAGTTACTCGACTCAGGGGAACACTGAAGCTTTCTTT,CASSYSTQGNTEAFF
once,TRBJ1-1,NA,TRBV30,TGTGCCTGGATGGGGACGCTTAGCACTGAAGCTTTCTTT,CAWMGTLSTEAFF
few,TRBJ1-1,TRBD1,TRBV30,TGTGCCTGGAGTGTATCAGGGGGTACTGAAGCTTTCTTT,CAWSVSGGTEAFF
NA,TRBJ1-5,NA,TRBV19,TGTGCCAGTAGTATCTCTAGCAATCAGCCCCAGCATTTT,CASSISSNQPQHF
NA,TRBJ1-5,NA,TRBV4-1,TGCGCCAGCAGCCGGGGAACAAATCAGCCCCAGCATTTT,CASSRGTNQPQHF
NA,TRBJ1-1,NA,TRBV2,TGTGCCAGCAGTGAAGCGATGAACACTGAAGCTTTCTTT,CASSEAMNTEAFF
NA,TRBJ2-4,NA,TRBV7-8,TGTGCCAGCAGCTTAGGGGGGAAAAACATTCAGTACTTC,CASSLGGKNIQYF
few,TRBJ1-1,NA,TRBV2,TGTGCCAGCAGTGAAACGATGAACACTGAAGCTTTCTTT,CASSETMNTEAFF
NA,TRBJ2-7,TRBD1,TRBV13,TGTGCCAGCAGCCCACAAACAGGGGCCCTTCGATACGAGCAGTACTTC,CASSPQTGALRYEQYF
few,TRBJ1-6,TRBD1,TRBV4-1,TGCGCCAGCAGCCGCACTAGGGACAGCTTAAATTCACCCCTCCACTTT,CASSRTRDSLNSPLHF
NA,TRBJ1-2,NA,TRBV5-6,TGTGCCAGCAGCTTGGGGGCAGTTCATGGCTACACCTTC,CASSLGAVHGYTF
NA,TRBJ2-7,NA,TRBV9,TGTGCCAGCAGCTCCCTTCTGGAGCAGTACTTC,CASSSLLEQYF
NA,TRBJ1-1,NA,TRBV30,TGTGCCTGGAGTCCCCAAGGGACTGAAGCTTTCTTT,CAWSPQGTEAFF
few,TRBJ2-7,NA,TRBV29-1,TGCAGCGTTGAAGAGGGAGGAAGCGGCTACGAGCAGTACTTC,CSVEEGGSGYEQYF
NA,TRBJ2-1,NA,TRBV29-1,TGCAGCGTTGTACTAACAAATTACAATGAGCAGTTCTTC,CSVVLTNYNEQFF
few,TRBJ2-5,NA,TRBV6-1,TGTGCCAGCAGTGAAGCGCAGACGGGGACCCAGTACTTC,CASSEAQTGTQYF
NA,TRBJ1-1,NA,TRBV9,TGTGCCAGCAGCGGAAGACAGGAAGAAGCTTTCTTT,CASSGRQEEAFF
NA,TRBJ2-3,NA,TRBV5-6,TGTGCCAGCAGCTCGGCAGGCGATACGCAGTATTTT,CASSSAGDTQYF
NA,TRBJ2-1,TRBD2,TRBV29-1,TGCAGCGTTGACGGACTAGCGGGGGTTGAGCAGTTCTTC,CSVDGLAGVEQFF
NA,TRBJ2-6,NA,TRBV29-1,TGCAGCGTTTTTGGGGCAGACCGCTCTGGGGCCAACGTCCTGACTTTC,CSVFGADRSGANVLTF
NA,TRBJ2-7,NA,TRBV6-5,TGTGCCAGCAGCCCCGGGGCAGTAGAAACGTACGAGCAGTACTTC,CASSPGAVETYEQYF